These T cell receptor beta chains were read from a single sample in a study of blood T cells in healthy people across ages. TCRdb processed the 5' RACE reads anew with MiXCR; each CDR3 protein has one entry. This sample has over 500,000 distinct CDR3 sequences, with roughly half found just once. Sequenced sample: blood. The receptor source for this set is an elderly woman in good health. Both conserved end residues are part of each CDR3. D genes are given only for firm matches. Only part of the rows carry a size: once, few, many, or a class if the clone is expanded.

TRBD1 | TRBJ1-5 | many | TRBV28 | TGTGCCAGCAGTCTGGCGGGACAGGGGGTTCAGCCCCAGCATTTT | CASSLAGQGVQPQHF
TRBD2 | TRBJ2-1 | many | TRBV24-1 | TGTGCCACCAGTGATTTGTGGGGGGGATCCTACAATGAGCAGTTCTTC | CATSDLWGGSYNEQFF
. | TRBJ2-5 | once | TRBV28 | TGTGCCAGCAGTTCGACCCGGGACATCCAGACCCAGTACTTC | CASSSTRDIQTQYF
. | TRBJ2-2 | . | TRBV9 | TGTGCCAGCAGCCCGTCGGGGAGACAGGCGAACACCGGGGAGCTGTTTTTT | CASSPSGRQANTGELFF
. | TRBJ2-2 | many | TRBV12-3/TRBV12-4 | TGTGCCAGCAGTTCCAAACAGGGTAGCTCCGGGGAGCTGTTTTTT | CASSSKQGSSGELFF
. | TRBJ2-1 | many | TRBV7-9 | TGTGCCAGCAGTGGACTGGCCTTATGGTTCTTC | CASSGLALWFF
. | TRBJ2-3 | few | TRBV12-3/TRBV12-4 | TGTGCCAGCAGGTTGACTAGTCGCCGGGCAGATACGCAGTATTTT | CASRLTSRRADTQYF
. | TRBJ2-7 | . | TRBV27 | TGTGCCAGCAGTTTAACCCCTCAGACCTACGAGCAGTACTTC | CASSLTPQTYEQYF
TRBD1 | TRBJ1-5 | . | TRBV7-2 | TGTGCCAGCACGGGAGGGGGCGTGAGGAATCAGCCCCAGCATTTT | CASTGGGVRNQPQHF
TRBD2 | TRBJ2-3 | . | TRBV20-1 | TGCAGTGCTCAAACCCCGGGGGGTATTGATACGCAGTATTTT | CSAQTPGGIDTQYF
. | TRBJ2-3 | . | TRBV29-1 | TGCAGCTCTGCCGGACAACACACAGATACGCCGTATTTT | CSSAGQHTDTPYF
TRBD1 | TRBJ1-4 | few | TRBV10-3 | TGTGCCATCAGTGATGGACAGGGCAATGAAAAACTGTTTTTT | CAISDGQGNEKLFF
. | TRBJ2-3 | . | TRBV5-1 | TGCGCCAGCAGCTTGGGTGCATGGGGCGCAGGGACAGATACGCAGTATTTT | CASSLGAWGAGTDTQYF
TRBD1 | TRBJ1-4 | . | TRBV28 | TGTGCCAGCAGACGGGACAGGGGTACCATGAGGGCTAATGAAAAACTGTTTTTT | CASRRDRGTMRANEKLFF
. | TRBJ1-3 | . | TRBV7-9 | TGTGCCAGCAGCTTATGGGGGCAAAGTGGAAACACCATATATTTT | CASSLWGQSGNTIYF
. | TRBJ2-5 | many | TRBV29-1 | TGCAGCGGGTCCCGGGGAGAGACCCAGTACTTC | CSGSRGETQYF
TRBD2 | TRBJ2-3 | . | TRBV3-1 | TGTGCCAGCAGCACCGCGGGACTAGGCCCTGATACGCAGTATTTT | CASSTAGLGPDTQYF
TRBD1 | TRBJ2-5 | . | TRBV20-1 | TGCAGTGCTACCGGGACAGCGACTTTCGAGACCCAGTACTTC | CSATGTATFETQYF
. | TRBJ2-3 | many | TRBV20-1 | TGCAGTGCTAGAGCAGGTCAGACCTCCACAGATACGCAGTATTTT | CSARAGQTSTDTQYF
TRBD2 | TRBJ2-2 | . | TRBV5-1 | TGCGCCAGCAGCTTGCGAGCGGGAAACACCGGGGAGCTGTTTTTT | CASSLRAGNTGELFF
TRBD2 | TRBJ2-4 | . | TRBV3-1 | TGTGCCAGCAGCCTCCCGGGACTAGCGGGGCCGTCGGGCAAAAACATTCAGTACTTC | CASSLPGLAGPSGKNIQYF
TRBD1 | TRBJ1-2 | once | TRBV7-9 | TGTGCCAGCAGCTCTGGACAGGGGCTTAACTATGGCTACACCTTC | CASSSGQGLNYGYTF
TRBD2 | TRBJ2-4 | . | TRBV12-3/TRBV12-4 | TGTGCCATCCTTACTAGCGGGGGGAACATTCAGTACTTC | CAILTSGGNIQYF
. | TRBJ2-1 | few | TRBV7-2 | TGTGCCAGCAGCTTAGGGTTTTACAATGAGCAGTTCTTC | CASSLGFYNEQFF
. | TRBJ2-3 | once | TRBV4-3 | TGCGCCAGCAGCCAGCACCCAGGGACGGGATCCCCAGATACGCAGTATTTT | CASSQHPGTGSPDTQYF
TRBD1 | TRBJ2-7 | few | TRBV5-5 | TGTGCCAGCAGCTTGGACAGGGGGCAGTTCTACGAGCAGTACTTC | CASSLDRGQFYEQYF
. | TRBJ2-2 | . | TRBV5-1 | TGCGCCAGCAGCTTGGCCCCACTCGTAACCGGGGAGCTGTTTTTT | CASSLAPLVTGELFF
. | TRBJ2-7 | . | TRBV5-1 | TGCGCCAGCAGCGTGGATCCGGATATGGGGGAGCAGTACTTC | CASSVDPDMGEQYF
. | TRBJ2-5 | many | TRBV6-5 | TGTGCCAGCAGTTACTCGAGTCGCAGGTACCAAGAGACCCAGTACTTC | CASSYSSRRYQETQYF
. | TRBJ2-3 | . | TRBV3-1 | TGTGCCAGCAGCCCCACTAGCCCAGATACGCAGTATTTT | CASSPTSPDTQYF
TRBD1 | TRBJ2-3 | many | TRBV2 | TGTGCCAGCCGCTCGCCCACCGGGACAGCGCAGTATTTT | CASRSPTGTAQYF
TRBD1 | TRBJ2-5 | many | TRBV5-1 | TGCGCCAGCAGCTACGACAGGGTGGAGACCCAGTACTTC | CASSYDRVETQYF
TRBD2 | TRBJ2-1 | . | TRBV6-1 | TGTGCCAGCGGAGGACTAGCGGGAAACAATGAGCAGTTCTTC | CASGGLAGNNEQFF
. | TRBJ2-1 | many | TRBV7-9 | TGTGCCAGCAGCTTGACGCCCCTACAGAATGAGCAGTTCTTC | CASSLTPLQNEQFF
. | TRBJ2-3 | few | TRBV25-1 | TGTGCCAGCAGTGAATCCCCCGCGGCGACTAGTGACACAGATACGCAGTATTTT | CASSESPAATSDTDTQYF
. | TRBJ2-4 | once | TRBV20-1 | TGCAGTGCTAGAGAACTTCTAGCTGGCAAAAACATTCAGTACTTC | CSARELLAGKNIQYF
. | TRBJ1-1 | . | TRBV10-3 | TGTGCCATCAGTAACTCTGCCTTACAGGACACTGAAGCTTTCTTT | CAISNSALQDTEAFF
TRBD1 | TRBJ2-6 | many | TRBV7-2 | TGTGCCAGCAGCCGCCCACAGGGGGCTGGTGGGGCCAACGTCCTGACTTTC | CASSRPQGAGGANVLTF
TRBD1 | TRBJ1-1 | . | TRBV20-1 | TGCAGGGGTCGAGGGGACAGGAGAAGTGGGACTGAAGCTTTCTTT | CRGRGDRRSGTEAFF
. | TRBJ2-3 | few | TRBV25-1 | TGTGCCAGCAGTGTCGGTTACACAGATACGCAGTATTTT | CASSVGYTDTQYF
TRBD2 | TRBJ2-3 | many | TRBV27 | TGTGCCAGCAGTCTCACTAGCGGTACGCAGTATTTT | CASSLTSGTQYF
. | TRBJ2-2 | . | TRBV6-5 | TGTGCCAGCAGTTACACCTCGTATGGTACCGGGGAGCTGTTTTTT | CASSYTSYGTGELFF
TRBD2 | TRBJ2-1 | many | TRBV5-1 | TGCGCCAGCAGCTTGGCCGCTAGCGGGGGGTACAATGAGCAGTTCTTC | CASSLAASGGYNEQFF
. | TRBJ2-7 | . | TRBV6-5 | TGTGCCAGCAGTTACCCAGGGAAGCTGTCCTCTCACGAGCAGTACTTC | CASSYPGKLSSHEQYF
. | TRBJ2-7 | . | TRBV6-5 | TGTGCCAGCAGTTACGGGCAGGGCAAGTACGAGCAGTACTTC | CASSYGQGKYEQYF
. | TRBJ2-7 | . | TRBV30 | TGTGCCTGGAGGGGGCCCTACGAGCAGTACTTC | CAWRGPYEQYF
TRBD1 | TRBJ2-5 | . | TRBV5-1 | TGCGCCAGCAGCAATAACAGGGGGCAAGAGACCCAGTACTTC | CASSNNRGQETQYF
. | TRBJ2-4 | . | TRBV7-2 | TGTGCCAGCAGCCAAGACTGGGGGGCGAACATTCAGTACTTC | CASSQDWGANIQYF